This T cell receptor beta chain was identified in a study of OX40 agonist ivuxolimab in advanced cancers. V was pared by 5 bases and J by 3 bases, with 16 bases between. There are 15 residues in the CDR3. Germline CDR1 is MDHEN and CDR2 is SYDVKM. Sequencing used immunoSEQ multiplex PCR; TCRdb keeps in-frame clones, though not all of them. This sample yields some 80,000 clones, of which about 89% are seen a single time; less than 0.55% belongs to the top ten. This sequence originates from an adult with an advanced solid tumor such as melanoma, head and neck, liver or kidney cancer. The sample here was CD4+ or CD8+ T cells sorted from blood, taken in a trial of the OX40 agonist ivuxolimab. The chain links TRBV28 to TRBJ1-2, with TRBD1 as a possible D gene (6 bases). CDR3 DNA sequence: TGTGCCAGCAGTGCCCATCGCAGGGGCGACTATGGCTACACCTTC. As protein: CASSAHRRGDYGYTF.